This TCR beta chain was observed in a study of blood T cell repertoires in COVID-19. Study-level background: Some COVID-19 samples were acute and others convalescent; all came from the United States, Italy and Spain. From T cells, B-cell-depleted T cells, or PBMCs came the material, which was cDNA or gDNA.

How the authors handled the data: Estimation of nucleated cell counts was performed using reference gene primer amplification. Generated by immunoSEQ multiplex PCR, the TCRdb table keeps only in-frame clones and is missing some. V, J and clone size reflect that table, while D and trimming were determined from the DNA. The sample lists 200,000 to 250,000 clones; about 90% were seen once. The CDR3 runs 14 residues. Germline CDR1 and CDR2: MDHEN and SYDVKM. Trimming took 11 bases from V and 0 from J, leaving 14 bases between them. This clone was seen only a few times. The sample consisted of peripheral blood. This TCR came from a man aged 30 to 39 with acute or convalescent COVID-19. This rearrangement joins TRBV28 to TRBJ1-3; no firm D call. The CDR3 here is CAGTRHGSGNTIYF. The CDR3 DNA reads TGTGCCGGTACCAGACACGGCTCTGGAAACACCATATATTTT.